A few counts support the clone carrying this T cell receptor (beta chain). Antigen specificity is unknown. This entry is derived from a study of blood T cells in healthy people across ages. Notes on the study in general: Donor CMV infection status was unknown, possibly confounding age-related changes in expanded clonotypes.

Alongside a J-beta primer mix, a sample-barcoded 5' primer served in a second PCR lasting about 6 to 12 cycles. A single record per CDR3 protein comes from TCRdb applying MiXCR to the 5' RACE reads. The sample lists 600,000 or so distinct CDR3 sequences; approximately 30% were seen once. The source of this sequence is an elderly woman in good health. The specimen was blood.

CDR3 in amino acids: CARGGMTGSSGNTIYF. The CDR3 region has the DNA TGTGCCAGGGGAGGTATGACAGGATCCTCTGGAAACACCATATATTTT. The chain is built from TRBV2 and TRBJ1-3; tentatively, D is TRBD1 (6 bases). Germline V gives CDR1 SNHLY, CDR2 FYNNEI. V was cut by 9 bases and J by 0 bases, with 18 bases left in between. The CDR3 is 16 amino acids.